Each of the 2 T cell receptor beta chains below was sequenced from the same sample in a study of cytomegalovirus exposure and HLA in healthy donors. The PCR contained 60 Vbeta and 13 Jbeta primers. The method was immunoSEQ multiplex PCR; TCRdb's version includes in-frame clones alone and lacks a portion of them. The sample lists more than 110,000 clones; roughly four fifths were seen once. The specimen sequenced was PBMCs. Receptors were obtained from a woman in her 50s in good health and CMV-seronegative.

V usage is TRBV29-1 and J usage is TRBJ1-4; 7 positions agree with TRBD1. V dropped 7 bases and J dropped 8; count of bases not matched to a gene: 10. Germline loops: CDR1 SQVTM, CDR2 ANQGSEA. The CDR3 length is 13 residues. The CDR3 DNA sequence: TGCAGCGCTAGGGGGCGCGGGAAGGAAAAACTGTTTTTT. Amino acids: CSARGRGKEKLFF.

The V and J genes are TRBV19 and TRBJ1-3; D gene uncertain. Germline V lookup: CDR1 LNHDA, CDR2 SQIVND (reference sequence). The CDR3 is 15 residues long. Between the trimmed V and J ends, which lost 4 bases and 2 bases, there was a span of 12 bases. CDR3 in DNA: TGTGCCAGTAGTACTGGAGGCGGGGCTGGAAACACCATATATTTT. As protein: CASSTGGGAGNTIYF. Supplemented by reference TRBV19 and TRBJ1-3, the full variable domain reads DGGITQSPKYLFRKEGQNVTLSCEQNLNHDAMYWYRQDPGQGLRLIYYSQIVNDFQKGDIAEGYSVSREKKESFPLTVTSAQKNPTAFYLCASSTGGGAGNTIYFGEGSWLTVV.